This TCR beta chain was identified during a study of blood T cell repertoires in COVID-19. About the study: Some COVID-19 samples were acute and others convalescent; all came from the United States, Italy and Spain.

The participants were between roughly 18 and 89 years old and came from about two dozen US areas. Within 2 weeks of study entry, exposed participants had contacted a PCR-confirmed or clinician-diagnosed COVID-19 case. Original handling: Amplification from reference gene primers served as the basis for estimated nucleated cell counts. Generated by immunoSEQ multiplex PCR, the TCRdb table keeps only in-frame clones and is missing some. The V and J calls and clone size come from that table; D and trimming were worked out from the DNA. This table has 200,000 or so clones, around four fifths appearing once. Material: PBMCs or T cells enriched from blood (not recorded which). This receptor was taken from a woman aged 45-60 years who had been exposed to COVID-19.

CDR3 region: CASSLVDTIYF. The CDR3 DNA reads TGTGCCAGCAGCTTAGTAGACACCATATATTTT. The genes are TRBV7-9 and TRBJ1-3; unclear D gene. Deletions cut 1 base from V and 8 bases from J, with 3 bases between. From germline, CDR1 is SEHNR and CDR2 FQNEAQ (reference sequence). This CDR3 region has 11 residues.